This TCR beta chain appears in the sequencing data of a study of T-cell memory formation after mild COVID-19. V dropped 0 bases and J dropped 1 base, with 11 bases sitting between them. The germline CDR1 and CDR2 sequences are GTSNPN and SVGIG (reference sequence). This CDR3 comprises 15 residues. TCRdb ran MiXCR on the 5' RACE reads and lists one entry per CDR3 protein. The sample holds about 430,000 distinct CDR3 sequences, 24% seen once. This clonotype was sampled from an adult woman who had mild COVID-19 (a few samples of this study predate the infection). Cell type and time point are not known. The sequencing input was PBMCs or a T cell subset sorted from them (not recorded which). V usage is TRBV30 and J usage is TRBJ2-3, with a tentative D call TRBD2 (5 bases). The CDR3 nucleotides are TGTGCCTGGAGTGTTCGAGTTAGCGGCACAGATACGCAGTATTTT. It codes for CAWSVRVSGTDTQYF.